This entry is about one T cell receptor beta chain. It has no known antigen specificity. Base qualities are not provided; no much larger clone lies one nucleotide away. This specimen comes from a study of cytomegalovirus exposure and HLA in healthy donors (dated by TCRdb to 2016 to 2017). Concerning the study at large: According to an earlier analysis of several hundred of the donors, 150 million to 200 million T cells yielded 117 million unique TCR beta sequences and about 300 Gb of sequence data. Both class I and class II loci were covered by HLA typing, at four-digit resolution. High-throughput TCR immunosequencing, statistical association of individual TCRs with disease status, and machine learning were combined to predict cytomegalovirus infection status. Among roughly 400 genotyped donors of the cohort, an average of around 240,000 unique TCR beta nucleotide sequences was sequenced per donor, of which about 19% were non-productive. In a later analysis, previously published TCR beta repertoires from 666 donors were re-analyzed and high-resolution HLA genotyping was added so that TCR occurrence patterns could be studied. All discovery cohort repertoires had been generated on a single sequencing platform. The study was designed to test whether signatures of past pathogen exposure could be identified by cataloging public T cell receptors. An earlier analysis of 587 of the donors used high-throughput TCR beta sequencing to judge whether each TCR beta V gene segment behaved as functional or pseudogenic. Five DR-DQ haplotypes were treated as single units for association and clustering because of strong linkage in the cohort. Donor age, sex, ethnicity and CMV serostatus were compiled together with the repertoire data. A separate validation cohort of about 110 different subjects was used in addition to the roughly 670-subject first cohort. Rather than drawing on any new phenotypic data, the later analysis identified candidate immune exposures from TCR beta sequences and the way those sequences occurred across donors. In a later genetic analysis, genome-wide SNP genotypes for 398 of the 666 donors were used, and that subset was treated as a discovery cohort. Of the approximately 370 genotyped donors, approximately 81% were placed in the genetic ancestry cluster associated with self-reported Caucasian donors. Typing coverage differed by locus: A, B, C, DRB1 and DQB1 were typed in about 629-640 donors, DQA1 in about 500, DPA1 in over 600, and DPB1 in roughly 470. The study profiled the T cell repertoires of some 610 subjects by immunosequencing and related them to cytomegalovirus serostatus. An early release that covered about 600 HLA-typed donors contained approximately 320 gigabases of sequencing data and 85 million to 100 million unique TCR sequences. What the authors observed across the whole study: A few of the identified cytomegalovirus-associated TCR beta chains were confirmed in vitro to be specific for cytomegalovirus antigens. A group of highly shared sequence variants was considered likely to be a technical artifact of the sequencing pipeline. In a later analysis, the rate of TCR association differed among HLA loci, with DRB1 alleles having the most associated TCRs and HLA-C alleles having the fewest. A further reported finding was that TCR beta sequences accurately predicted the HLA-A and HLA-B alleles for most subjects in the first cohort. In this cohort, only TCR beta chains were sequenced, and detectable features were limited by the absence of alpha or paired-chain data. According to a later analysis, most CMV-associated TCR beta chains appeared to be HLA-restricted, and the HLA associations seemed to be driven largely by CMV exposure. According to the authors, the approach could potentially be generalized to other disease states and immunological phenotypes. Specific HLA alleles were associated with around 18,000 TCR beta sequences at a false discovery rate of 0.05 in a later analysis. Because some donors lacked HLA typing at each locus, the association tests relied only on the typed subset. Compared with equally common non-associated chains, HLA-associated TCR beta chains in a later analysis were more clonally expanded and had lower generation probabilities. A later analysis reported that several top co-occurrence clusters appeared linked to parvovirus B19, influenza, CMV and Epstein-Barr virus. Roughly uniform sequencing depth across donors was assumed in presence/absence analyses, although this assumption may not hold. The only immune exposure information available for the cohort was CMV serostatus. In a later genetic analysis, fewer N-insertions in productive TCRs were reported among donors in an Asian-associated ancestry cluster than the roughly 700-donor mean. Linkage disequilibrium might explain the correlated functional status among segregating V segments, but an unknown experimental factor could not be excluded. While some public TCRs were present in many individuals, most TCR sequences turned up only very rarely across donors. The classifier was reported to diagnose cytomegalovirus status with high specificity and sensitivity in both the original cohort and the validation cohort. The earlier analysis of nearly 600 of the donors excluded about 16 rarely observed V segments, including chromosome 9 orphons, because counts were too low. In an earlier analysis of approximately 590 of the donors, most TCR beta V segments appeared in productive rearrangements about 87% or about 30% of the time, broadly matching IMGT annotations. Strong co-occurrence of HLA alleles, especially DR and DQ, made assigning TCR associations to individual alleles difficult. The study gave a list of about 160 TCR beta chains associated with cytomegalovirus. A later genetic analysis associated a missense DCLRE1C variant with V-gene and J-gene trimming of TCR beta chains, and an independent cohort replicated the association.

The cohort comprised some 730 healthy bone marrow donors. Cohort members were all nominally healthy when sampled, although unrecorded immune exposures were likely present. The donor was CMV seropositive and belonged to the group of 270 or so seropositive cohort members. A peripheral blood sample was collected from each donor, and TCR beta sequencing was performed on peripheral blood mononuclear cells. The Qiagen DNeasy Blood Extraction Kit was used to extract genomic DNA from the blood cell samples. The method was the immunoSEQ multiplex PCR assay. A mixture of 60 forward primers for TCR Vbeta segments and 13 reverse primers for TCR Jbeta segments was used in the multiplex PCR. A multiplex PCR assay on genomic DNA amplified the CDR3 region of rearranged TCR beta genes. The amplified TCR beta libraries were sequenced on the Illumina HiSeq System as 87-base-pair reads. Turning to the authors' computational methods: Across the 640 or so repertoires, a later analysis counted approximately 83 million unique TCR beta chains, roughly 11 million of which were shared by at least two donors. Raw reads were error-corrected and collapsed into unique sequences by a nearest-neighbor algorithm in which closely related sequences were merged to remove PCR and sequencing errors. To assign V, D and J gene segments, CDR3 sequences were aligned to IMGT reference sequences. For a sequence to be retained, a match of at least six nucleotides was required to both a V gene segment and a J gene segment. A rearrangement counted as productive if the CDR3 had no stop codons and remained in frame with V and J, and every other rearrangement counted as non-productive. Following IMGT convention, CDR3 was defined as the stretch from the second conserved V-encoded cysteine to the conserved J-encoded phenylalanine. The earlier analysis of about 590 of the donors excluded sequences that lacked an unambiguous match to a single V gene segment. An earlier analysis of several hundred of the donors called V segments functional above 56.7% productive rearrangements and segregating when the between-donor standard deviation exceeded 5%. A statistical classification framework was built for diagnosing cytomegalovirus status from the catalog of TCR beta chain sequences. A later analysis assigned V and J genes by comparing TCR nucleotide sequences with IMGT/GENE-DB human TR gene sequences. Using the TCRdist pipeline, a later analysis assigned CDR3 sequences along with most-parsimonious VDJ recombination scenarios. In a later analysis, each TCR beta chain was defined by its CDR3 amino acid sequence together with its V-gene family, and reads lacking a unique V-gene family were excluded. As a way to deal with suspected cross-contamination and a sequencing artifact, a later analysis dropped over 550 nucleotide sequences that were highly shared and had low generation probability. A later analysis calculated a clonal expansion index for each public chain from normalized within-repertoire ranks of inferred template counts. A later analysis computed generation probabilities with a VDJ recombination model fitted to out-of-frame rearrangements, and checked the results against IGoR. In a later analysis, TCR-TCR, TCR-HLA and TCR-CMV co-occurrence was scored with hypergeometric tests, and a repertoire-size bias correction was applied to TCR pairs. False discovery rates were estimated in a later analysis by permuting HLA or CMV assignments 20 times. In a later analysis, co-occurring TCRs were grouped with DBSCAN, and TCRdist sequence similarity was added when clustering was performed within HLA-allele-positive subsets. Repertoires with fewer than 30,000 or more than 120,000 public chains were left out of co-occurrence clustering, as were five repertoires with anomalous nucleotide sharing. The clones in this table, taken by TCRdb from immuneACCESS, are in-frame only. Not every clone is retained; where verified, under half of the shortfall comes from an unresolved V gene, and the cause of the rest is unknown. V and J calls and clone size follow that table, whereas D and trimming were derived from the DNA. The sample yields under 200,000 clones; 82% were counted once. The ten largest clones capture over 0.85% of the sample.

The sample taken for sequencing was PBMCs. The sequence came from a girl aged 2-9 years in good health and CMV-seropositive.

CDR3 reads: CAGGIGSTDTQYF. The nucleotides are TGTGCCGGGGGGATCGGTAGCACAGATACGCAGTATTTT. The chain joins TRBV11-1 to TRBJ2-3; the D segment could be TRBD2, given 6 matching bases. Based on the germline V gene (reference sequence), the CDR1 and CDR2 sequences are SGHAT and FQDESV. Taken from cysteine to phenylalanine, the CDR3 has 13 residues. Left in the record is the CDR3 DNA by itself, 39 bases read in frame from the first base. V loses 11 bases, J loses 0 bases, and the germline ends lie 12 bases apart.